These 9 T cell receptor beta chains were all obtained from the same sample, sequenced in a study of T cell repertoires in aging, cancer and after chemotherapy. Peripheral blood genomic DNA, not sorted cells or RNA, was the template. TRB rearrangements spanning V, D and J were amplified using mixed TRB-A/B primers. Each CDR3 protein gets one entry after TCRdb re-called the multiplex PCR reads with MiXCR. The sample has about 8,000 distinct CDR3 sequences, 25% to 35% seen once. Sequencing input: blood. The receptors stem from a human donor in good health.

The chain links TRBV6-2 or TRBV6-3 to TRBJ2-3; D is perhaps TRBD2 (5 bases). Trimming cost V 6 bases and J 0 bases, with 16 bases left between them. This CDR3 spans 16 amino acids. Germline CDR1 is MNHEY and CDR2 is SVGEGT. The DNA for the CDR3 is TGTGCCAGCAGGCTCCCGGTGGCGGGTAGCACAGATACGCAGTATTTT. It specifies CASRLPVAGSTDTQYF.

The table lists this clonotype with a few counts. The chain carries TRBV10-3 and TRBJ2-6; D call uncertain. Trimming left V 4 bases short and J 0 bases short, with 7 bases between. Germline assignment: CDR1 ENHRY and CDR2 SYGVKD. The CDR3 extends over 15 amino acids. The CDR3 protein is CAISAVASGANVLTF. The CDR3 DNA follows: TGTGCCATCAGTGCAGTGGCCTCTGGGGCCAACGTCCTGACTTTC.

This clonotype was detected only a few times. The J gene is TRBJ1-5, the V gene TRBV30, with no clear D. This CDR3 region has 13 residues. With 0 bases removed from V and 0 bases from J, the gap between germline ends came to 3 bases. The germline gives CDR1 GTSNPN, CDR2 SVGIG (reference sequence). Written as DNA, the CDR3 is TGTGCCTGGAGTGTTGGTAGCAATCAGCCCCAGCATTTT. Protein sequence: CAWSVGSNQPQHF. Filled out from reference TRBV30 and TRBJ1-5, the complete variable domain reads SQTIHQWPATLVQPVGSPLSLECTVEGTSNPNLYWYRQAAGRGLQLLFYSVGIGQISSEVPQNLSASRPQDRQFILSSKKLLLSDSGFYLCAWSVGSNQPQHFGDGTRLSIL.

This clonotype was observed a handful of times. This rearrangement joins TRBV6-6 to TRBJ2-3; D may be TRBD1 (5 bases). There are 13 residues in the CDR3. Germline loops: CDR1 MNHNY, CDR2 SVGAGI (reference sequence). V lost 4 bases, J lost 2 bases, and 7 bases lay in between. In DNA, the CDR3 is TGTGCCAGCAGTTTCAGGGTCACAGATACGCAGTATTTT. Its translation: CASSFRVTDTQYF.

This clonotype is labeled as medium-sized. The chain has TRBV30 and TRBJ2-2; weak D call: TRBD2 (5 bases). The CDR3 is 13 residues long. The germline gives CDR1 GTSNPN, CDR2 SVGIG (reference sequence). V lost 4 bases and J 7 bases, leaving 13 bases between the germline ends. CDR3 bases: TGTGCCTGGACGGGATGGTTGGGCGGGGAGCTGTTTTTT. This sequence encodes CAWTGWLGGELFF.

This clonotype was seen only a few times. The chain carries TRBV6-2 or TRBV6-3 and TRBJ2-2, with D possibly being TRBD1 (6 bases). The CDR3 totals 14 residues. Trimming took off 2 bases at V and 7 bases at J, with 11 bases between the two ends. Germline CDR1 is MNHEY and CDR2 is SVGEGT. The CDR3 DNA reads TGTGCCAGCAGTTACACCGGACAGCACGGGGAGCTGTTTTTT. Encoded protein: CASSYTGQHGELFF.

The sample holds a few counts of this clonotype. V gene TRBV19 combines with J gene TRBJ1-4, with 7 bases fitting TRBD1. CDR1 and CDR2 from the germline V gene are LNHDA and SQIVND (reference sequence). Germline trimming cut 7 bases from V and 8 bases from J; bases unmatched to any gene: 7. The CDR3 covers 13 residues. The CDR3 sequence is CASNTGVIEKLFF. As DNA, the CDR3 is TGTGCCAGTAACACAGGGGTTATAGAAAAACTGTTTTTT. The full variable domain, in which reference TRBV19 and TRBJ1-4 provide the parts outside the CDR3, is DGGITQSPKYLFRKEGQNVTLSCEQNLNHDAMYWYRQDPGQGLRLIYYSQIVNDFQKGDIAEGYSVSREKKESFPLTVTSAQKNPTAFYLCASNTGVIEKLFFGSGTQLSVL.

The chain couples TRBV4-3 to TRBJ2-7; 10 positions agree with TRBD2. Germline V CDR1 and CDR2: LGHNA, YSLEER. Germline trimming cut 0 bases from V and 2 bases from J; bases unmatched to any gene: 4. This CDR3 spans 16 amino acids. The CDR3 region has the DNA TGCGCCAGCAGCCAAGATGGGACTAGCGTAACCTACGAGCAGTACTTC. Residues: CASSQDGTSVTYEQYF.

This clonotype is deemed medium-sized. The chain joins TRBV29-1 to TRBJ1-1; no clear D. The CDR3 loop spans 13 amino acids. Per germline, CDR1 SQVTM and CDR2 ANQGSEA. Trimming pared 3 bases from V and 0 bases from J, leaving 8 bases between. CDR3 bases: TGCAGCGTTGAGGTGGCCATGAACACTGAAGCTTTCTTT. Translating gives CSVEVAMNTEAFF.